This T cell receptor beta chain was found in a study of T cell repertoires in cytomegalovirus infection. As for the study in general: HLA-B-restricted CMV epitopes that are well studied were used alongside recently identified HLA-C-restricted ones.

This clonotype was counted between two and nine times. As yet, its antigen is unknown. One entry per CDR3 protein, called by TCRdb with MiXCR from the reads. Of some 590,000 distinct CDR3 sequences listed, just under 40% were seen once; the top ten hold around 48%. Trimming pared 3 bases from V and 3 bases from J, leaving 12 bases between. Germline CDR1 and CDR2: MDHEN and SYDVKM. The CDR3 totals 15 residues. The specimen was cultured PBMCs, collected from culture after CMV antigen stimulation. The receptor was derived from a human donor in good health (CMV status not recorded). Some clones in this sample may be carry-over from other donors' samples. The rearrangement joins TRBV28 to TRBJ1-3; the D gene is possibly TRBD1 (5 bases). CDR3 bases: TGTGCCAGCAGTTTCGGGGGGAGGCATGGAAACACCATATATTTT. Its protein product is CASSFGGRHGNTIYF.